This T cell receptor (beta chain) comes out of a study of T cell responses to AZD1222 COVID-19 vaccine. This clone showed up just a few times. Antigen: not known. Other DNA sequences in the same sample also yield this CDR3. This CDR3 has 11 amino acids. Germline loops: CDR1 SGHRS, CDR2 YFSETQ. V lost 0 bases and J lost 3, with 0 bases in between. The data were produced by immunoSEQ multiplex PCR, yet TCRdb's version contains in-frame clones alone and is incomplete. The table has 130,000 or so clones, approximately 85% seen once. General study findings and limits: Donors were mostly white British, more females; clonal diversity possibly underestimated. Scientists sampled the repertoires only once the peak T cell response had passed. At study baseline, merely a handful of AZD1222 recipients were seropositive.

This sequence joins TRBV5-1 and TRBJ2-5; D is uncertain. Specimen: peripheral blood, collected 28 days after the second dose of the MenACWY control vaccine. The clonotype was recovered from an adult who received the MenACWY meningococcal vaccine as a control. The CDR3 here is CASSLEETQYF. The DNA for the CDR3 is TGCGCCAGCAGCTTGGAAGAGACCCAGTACTTC.